The next 4 T cell receptor beta chains were all read from a single sample in a study of beta chain features in type 1 diabetes. Whole-study findings and limits: The study found moderately but significantly shorter TCRB CDR3s in all four CD4+ subsets of Type 1 diabetes patients.

Antigens for these TCRs are unknown. TCRB transcripts that were expressed got sequenced, as all of the isolated RNA had been reverse transcribed. Measured with immunoSEQ multiplex PCR; TCRdb has only the in-frame clones, and not every one. This sample has about 230,000 clones; around 16% occur once, and the top ten carry 0.065% to 0.1%. The material sequenced was naive CD4+ T cells from blood. The receptor set was obtained from a man aged 30 to 45 with type 1 diabetes.

The rearrangement joins TRBV10-3 to TRBJ2-2, with 8 nucleotides matching TRBD1. The germline V gene encodes CDR1 ENHRY and CDR2 SYGVKD. CDR3 size: 16 residues. Unmatched junction bases numbered 4, after V lost 3 bases and J lost 1 base. Here the CDR3 DNA reads TGTGCCATCAGTGAAAGTGGACAGGGGAACACCGGGGAGCTGTTTTTT. As protein: CAISESGQGNTGELFF.

This clone was seen a handful of times. V is TRBV5-1 and J is TRBJ2-5; D is unresolved. Germline CDR1 is SGHRS and CDR2 is YFSETQ. This CDR3 region has 15 residues. The ends were cut back, 0 bases at V and 3 bases at J, with 12 bases in the middle. CDR3 DNA: TGCGCCAGCAGCTTGGTAGGCTTTAAGGAAGAGACCCAGTACTTC. Its translation: CASSLVGFKEETQYF.

The chain couples TRBV7-9 to TRBJ1-1; TRBD1 aligns across 8 bases. Germline V gene sequence: CDR1 SEHNR, CDR2 FQNEAQ (reference sequence). Trimming took 3 bases from V and 1 from J; bases not matched to a gene: 1. This CDR3 region has 14 residues. For the CDR3, the DNA is TGTGCCAGCAGCTTTCAGGGGGCGAACACTGAAGCTTTCTTT. This gives the protein CASSFQGANTEAFF.

This clone was found a few times. J is TRBJ1-4 and V is TRBV28; D gene unclear. This CDR3 contains 14 residues. V lost 7 bases and J lost 11, with 20 bases in between. CDR1 is MDHEN and CDR2 is SYDVKM in the germline V gene. Here the CDR3 reads CASTLDSTIGKLFF. DNA for the CDR3: TGTGCCAGCACCTTAGACTCCACCATAGGTAAACTGTTTTTT. The complete variable domain, with remaining parts taken from reference TRBV28 and TRBJ1-4, reads DVKVTQSSRYLVKRTGEKVFLECVQDMDHENMFWYRQDPGLGLRLIYFSYDVKMKEKGDIPEGYSVSREKKERFSLILESASTNQTSMYLCASTLDSTIGKLFFGSGTQLSVL.